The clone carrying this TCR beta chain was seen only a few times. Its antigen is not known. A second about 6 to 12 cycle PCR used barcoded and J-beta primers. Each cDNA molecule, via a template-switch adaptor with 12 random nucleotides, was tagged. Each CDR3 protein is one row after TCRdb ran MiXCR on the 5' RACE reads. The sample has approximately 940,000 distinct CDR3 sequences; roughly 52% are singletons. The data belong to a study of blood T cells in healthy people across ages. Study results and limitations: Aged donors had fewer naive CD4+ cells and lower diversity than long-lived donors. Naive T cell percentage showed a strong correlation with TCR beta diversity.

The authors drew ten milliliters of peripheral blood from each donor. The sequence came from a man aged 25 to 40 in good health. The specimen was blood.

CDR3: CASSLRQGMDEQFF. In nucleotides, the CDR3 is TGCGCCAGCAGCCTCCGACAGGGGATGGATGAGCAGTTCTTC. The chain has TRBV5-1 and TRBJ2-1; 8 nucleotides line up with TRBD1. The CDR3 contains 14 residues. Trimming cost V 4 bases and J 8 bases; bases outside gene matches: 8. Germline lookup yields CDR1 SGHRS and CDR2 YFSETQ.